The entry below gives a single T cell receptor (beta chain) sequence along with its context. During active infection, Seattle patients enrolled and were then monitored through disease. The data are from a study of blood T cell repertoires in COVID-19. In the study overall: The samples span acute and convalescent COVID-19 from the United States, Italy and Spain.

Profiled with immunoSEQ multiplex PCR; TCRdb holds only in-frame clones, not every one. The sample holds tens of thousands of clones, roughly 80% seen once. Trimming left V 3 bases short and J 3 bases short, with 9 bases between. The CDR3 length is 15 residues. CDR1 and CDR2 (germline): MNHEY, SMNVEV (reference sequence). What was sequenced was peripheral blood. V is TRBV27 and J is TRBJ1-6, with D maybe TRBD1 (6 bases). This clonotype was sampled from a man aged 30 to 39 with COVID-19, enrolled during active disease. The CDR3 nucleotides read TGTGCCAGCAGTTTGTCGGACAGCTATAATTCACCCCTCCACTTT. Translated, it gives CASSLSDSYNSPLHF.